Listed here is a single TCR beta chain. TCRdb's table, derived via immunoSEQ multiplex PCR, lists solely in-frame clones and lacks some. The table lists about 92,000 clones, 65% to 90% of them singletons. This sample is part of a study of glioma-infiltrating T cells after dendritic cell vaccination. About the study: Glioblastoma patients came from Phase I and II dendritic cell vaccination trials.

The source was blood, collected before dendritic cell vaccination. The sequence derives from a human donor with glioblastoma.

CDR3 nucleotides: TGTGCCAGCAGTTGGAGCTTCAATTTCCCCCTCCACTTT. This codes for CASSWSFNFPLHF. The chain employs TRBV27 and TRBJ1-6; D is unclear. The CDR3 is made up of 13 amino acids. Trimming removed 4 bases at V and 13 bases at J, with 14 bases between. The germline V gene has CDR1 MNHEY and CDR2 SMNVEV (reference sequence).